A selection of T cell receptor beta chains follows, all from one sample in a study of cytomegalovirus exposure and HLA in healthy donors. Libraries were prepared by immunoSEQ multiplex PCR; TCRdb keeps only in-frame clonotypes and omits some of them. The data show about 200,000 clones, around 78% seen once. The sequencing input was PBMCs. The receptors were sampled from a man aged 25-45 years in good health and CMV-seronegative. Each CDR3 is given with its conserved first and last residue. D genes are given only for firm matches. Clone size is stated in some rows and not others, as once, few, many or a class when expanded.

D gene,J gene,V gene,clone size,CDR3 DNA,CDR3 protein
TRBD1,TRBJ2-1,TRBV5-1,NA,TGCGCCAGCAGCCAAACAGGGGGCTCTTCCTACAATGAGCAGTTCTTC,CASSQTGGSSYNEQFF
TRBD2,TRBJ2-5,TRBV9,few,TGTGCCAGCAGCACAAGCGGGAGCGGCGAGACCCAGTACTTC,CASSTSGSGETQYF
TRBD1,TRBJ2-2,TRBV27,NA,TGTGCCAGCAGTCACAACAGGGGGACCGGCACCGGGGAGCTGTTTTTT,CASSHNRGTGTGELFF
NA,TRBJ2-1,TRBV28,few,TGTGCCAGCAGTTTGGGGGGGGCGCGGGTCAATGAGCAGTTCTTC,CASSLGGARVNEQFF
TRBD2,TRBJ2-7,TRBV7-9,NA,TGTGCCAGCAGCTTACCGCCTAGCGGGAGTGCGTCCTACGAGCAGTACTTC,CASSLPPSGSASYEQYF
TRBD2,TRBJ2-1,TRBV14,NA,TGTGCCAGCAGCATCCACACCTTAGCGGGAGGTGGTATTGAGCAGTTCTTC,CASSIHTLAGGGIEQFF
TRBD2,TRBJ2-1,TRBV18,few,TGTGCCAGCTCACCTGGGACTAGCGGGAGAGGCAATGAGCAGTTCTTC,CASSPGTSGRGNEQFF
NA,TRBJ2-1,TRBV10-3,NA,TGTGCCATCAGTGAGTTCGCCTCGGGTCTCTCAGCGAATGAGCAGTTCTTC,CAISEFASGLSANEQFF
TRBD1,TRBJ2-3,TRBV11-2,NA,TGTGCCAGCAGCTTGGACAGGGTAGCAGATACGCAGTATTTT,CASSLDRVADTQYF
NA,TRBJ1-1,TRBV7-9,NA,TGTGCCAGCAGCAACCGACAGAAGAACACTGAAGCTTTCTTT,CASSNRQKNTEAFF
TRBD2,TRBJ2-2,TRBV28,NA,TGTGCCAGCAGTTTCTCCTCTAGCGGCATCCGCGGGGAGCTGTTTTTT,CASSFSSSGIRGELFF
TRBD2,TRBJ2-3,TRBV19,NA,TGTGCCAGTGGGCCAGCGGGAGTGGCAGATACGCAGTATTTT,CASGPAGVADTQYF
NA,TRBJ2-3,TRBV11-3,NA,TGTGCCAGCAGCTGGGCAAAACAAGATACGCAGTATTTT,CASSWAKQDTQYF
NA,TRBJ1-3,TRBV29-1,few,TGCAGCGTTGACGGTCCCTCTGGAAACACCATATATTTT,CSVDGPSGNTIYF
NA,TRBJ2-3,TRBV21-1,once,TGTGCCAGCAGCAAAAGGCTTTCTAGTCGTGGCACAGATACGCAGTATTTT,CASSKRLSSRGTDTQYF
TRBD2,TRBJ2-7,TRBV9,NA,TGTGCCAGCAGCGTAGGTAGGACTAGCGACTACGAGCAGTACTTC,CASSVGRTSDYEQYF
TRBD1,TRBJ2-4,TRBV27,NA,TGTGCCAGCAGTTCCACGGTTGGGACAGGGGTGTGGAACATTCAGTACTTC,CASSSTVGTGVWNIQYF
TRBD1,TRBJ2-1,TRBV5-1,NA,TGCGCCAGCAGCTTACAGGGGGCAAACTACAATGAGCAGTTCTTC,CASSLQGANYNEQFF
NA,TRBJ1-4,TRBV28,NA,TGTGCCAGCAGTCCCTACAGGTTCGAAAAACTGTTTTTT,CASSPYRFEKLFF
NA,TRBJ1-4,TRBV5-1,NA,TGCGCCAGCAGCCATCTAGAGGGCGGGGAGGTTAATGAAAAACTGTTTTTT,CASSHLEGGEVNEKLFF
TRBD1,TRBJ1-2,TRBV18,NA,TGTGCCAGCTCACCTCTCGGACAGGGGAGAGACTACACCTTC,CASSPLGQGRDYTF
NA,TRBJ2-7,TRBV27,NA,TGTGCCACTAGCAAGAACTACGAGCAGTACTTC,CATSKNYEQYF
TRBD1,TRBJ2-7,TRBV28,NA,TGTGCCTCGTTAGGGACAGTAGACTACGAGCAGCACTTC,CASLGTVDYEQHF
TRBD2,TRBJ2-7,TRBV10-3,few,TGTGCCACCGGGGGGTTTTACGAGCAGTACTTC,CATGGFYEQYF
NA,TRBJ2-7,TRBV6-5,NA,TGTGCCAGCAGTTCCCTCCCCGGGGACACCTACGAGCAGTACTTC,CASSSLPGDTYEQYF
NA,TRBJ2-5,TRBV19,NA,TGTGCCAGTAGTATAGATGCCGGGAGCCTCAAGACCCAGTACTTC,CASSIDAGSLKTQYF
TRBD2,TRBJ2-1,TRBV10-3,NA,TGTGCCATCAGTGAGCCGGGCGGGAGAAACAATGAGCAGTTCTTC,CAISEPGGRNNEQFF
TRBD1,TRBJ2-1,TRBV27,NA,TGTGCCAGCAGTACCGCGACCGGGACAGGGGATTACAATGAGCAGTTCTTC,CASSTATGTGDYNEQFF
TRBD2,TRBJ2-2,TRBV19,NA,TGTGCCAGTAACCCGGGGGGGCTCGGTAGCACCGGGGAGCTGTTTTTT,CASNPGGLGSTGELFF
TRBD2,TRBJ2-2,TRBV5-1,NA,TGCGCCAGCTCTCTAGCGGGGAACACCGGGGAGCTGTTTTTT,CASSLAGNTGELFF
NA,TRBJ2-7,TRBV28,NA,TGTGCCAGCAGTTTTCGGGGAAACTCCTACGAGCAGTACTTC,CASSFRGNSYEQYF
NA,TRBJ1-3,TRBV29-1,NA,TGCAGCGCAAACGGGGGGCAAGGCTCTGGAAACACCATATATTTT,CSANGGQGSGNTIYF
TRBD1,TRBJ2-7,TRBV27,NA,TGTGCCAGCTCAATTGGACAGGGTCCCTACGAGCAGTACTTC,CASSIGQGPYEQYF
NA,TRBJ2-1,TRBV7-9,few,TGTGCCAGCAGCTTAGAAGGGAGAGAGCAGTTCTTC,CASSLEGREQFF
TRBD1,TRBJ2-2,TRBV2,NA,TGTGCCAGCAGCGGACAGGGTGAAACCGGGGAGCTGTTTTTT,CASSGQGETGELFF
NA,TRBJ1-4,TRBV28,NA,TGTGCCAGCAGTTTAGCGGAGAATGAAAAACTGTTTTTT,CASSLAENEKLFF
NA,TRBJ2-1,TRBV7-6,NA,TGTGCCAGCAGCCAAAAGACAGAGAACAATGAGCAGTTCTTC,CASSQKTENNEQFF
NA,TRBJ2-1,TRBV28,once,TGTGCCAGCAGATTCACGGGATGGGGGGACAATGAGCAGTTCTTC,CASRFTGWGDNEQFF
TRBD2,TRBJ2-2,TRBV6-5,NA,TGTGCCAGCAGCCGACTAGCGGGAGTAGGTGGGGAGCTGTTTTTT,CASSRLAGVGGELFF
NA,TRBJ2-1,TRBV6-1,few,TGTGCCAGCAGTGAAGAGGTTAGCCTAAATGAGCAGTTCTTC,CASSEEVSLNEQFF
NA,TRBJ2-1,TRBV25-1,once,TGTGCCAGCAGTGAAGTGGGCCGATACAATGAGCAGTTCTTC,CASSEVGRYNEQFF
NA,TRBJ2-1,TRBV11-1,NA,TGTGCCAGCAGCTTGACCTTTACAGGAGTTGGTGAGCAGTTCTTC,CASSLTFTGVGEQFF
TRBD1,TRBJ1-5,TRBV6-1,NA,TGTGCCAGCAGTGCCGGGCGGGACAGGGGTCACCATTTT,CASSAGRDRGHHF
NA,TRBJ2-3,TRBV4-1,NA,TGCGCCAGCAGCCAAGAGCTCGGTCCCTCTTACACAGATGCGCAGTATTTT,CASSQELGPSYTDAQYF
TRBD2,TRBJ2-1,TRBV5-4,NA,TGTGCCAGCAGCTTGGAACTAGCGGGGGTATACAATGAGCAGTTCTTC,CASSLELAGVYNEQFF
NA,TRBJ2-1,TRBV10-3,NA,TGTGCCATCAGGCGGGATAGGGACAATGAGCAGTTCTTC,CAIRRDRDNEQFF
TRBD2,TRBJ2-1,TRBV2,NA,TGTGCCAGCAGTGAAAAGATGCGCGGGACTAGCGCGCTGGGGATCTACAATGAGCAGTTCTTC,CASSEKMRGTSALGIYNEQFF
TRBD1,TRBJ2-7,TRBV5-1,NA,TGCGCCAGCAGGGACGAACAGGGGGCTAACGAGCAGTACTTC,CASRDEQGANEQYF